The T cell receptor beta chain described here comes from a study of blood T cell repertoires in COVID-19. Overall study: T cells, B-cell-depleted T cells, or PBMCs supplied cDNA or gDNA.

Per the authors' pipeline: Estimated nucleated cell counts came from reference gene primer amplification. Profiled with immunoSEQ multiplex PCR; TCRdb holds only in-frame clones, not every one. The V and J calls and clone size are taken from that table; D and trimming were inferred from the DNA. The sample records roughly 500,000 clones, roughly 90% being singletons. The source of this sequence is a woman aged 40 to 49 who had recovered from COVID-19. The sequencing input was PBMCs or T cells enriched from blood (not recorded which).

CDR3 DNA: TGCGCCAGCAGCCAAGATCTTGGGCACAACACTGAAGCTTTCTTT. The encoded protein is CASSQDLGHNTEAFF. The rearrangement uses TRBV4-3 and TRBJ1-1; D unresolved. Germline V CDR1 and CDR2: LGHNA, YSLEER. This CDR3 comprises 15 residues. V lost 0 bases, J lost 2 bases, and 10 bases lay in between.